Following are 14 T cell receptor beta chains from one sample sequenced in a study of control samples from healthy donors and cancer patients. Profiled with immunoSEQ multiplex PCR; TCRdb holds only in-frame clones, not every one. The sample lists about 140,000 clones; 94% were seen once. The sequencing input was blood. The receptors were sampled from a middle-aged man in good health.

CDR3 sequence reads: CASKYEQGAYGELFF. DNA for the CDR3: TGTGCCAGCAAGTACGAACAGGGGGCCTACGGGGAGCTGTTTTTT. The chain is built from TRBV7-9 and TRBJ2-2; 9 bases line up with TRBD1. Germline assignment: CDR1 SEHNR and CDR2 FQNEAQ (reference sequence). CDR3 size: 15 residues. The junction had 10 bases not matched to a gene; V was cut back by 7 bases and J by 7 bases.

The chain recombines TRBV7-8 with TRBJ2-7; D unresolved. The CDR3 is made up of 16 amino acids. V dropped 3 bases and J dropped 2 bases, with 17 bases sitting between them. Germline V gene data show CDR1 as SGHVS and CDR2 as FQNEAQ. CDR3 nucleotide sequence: TGTGCCAGCAGCTTCCCCGTTATCCGAGACACCTACGAGCAGTACTTC. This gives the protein CASSFPVIRDTYEQYF.

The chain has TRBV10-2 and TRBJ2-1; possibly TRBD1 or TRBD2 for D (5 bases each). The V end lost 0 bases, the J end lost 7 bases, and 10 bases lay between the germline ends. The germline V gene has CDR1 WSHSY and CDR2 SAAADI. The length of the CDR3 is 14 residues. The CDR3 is CASSESRGANEQFF. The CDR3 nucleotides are TGCGCCAGCAGTGAGTCGAGGGGTGCGAATGAGCAGTTCTTC.

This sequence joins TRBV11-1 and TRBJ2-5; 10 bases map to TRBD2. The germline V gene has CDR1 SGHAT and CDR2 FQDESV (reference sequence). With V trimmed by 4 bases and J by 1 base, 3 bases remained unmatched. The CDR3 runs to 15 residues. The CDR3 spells CASSSRTSGQETQYF. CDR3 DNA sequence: TGTGCCAGCAGCTCCAGGACTAGCGGCCAAGAGACCCAGTACTTC. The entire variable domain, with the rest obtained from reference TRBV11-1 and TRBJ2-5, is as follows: EAEVAQSPRYKITEKSQAVAFWCDPISGHATLYWYRQILGQGPELLVQFQDESVVDDSQLPKDRFSAERLKGVDSTLKIQPAELGDSAMYLCASSSRTSGQETQYFGPGTRLLVL.

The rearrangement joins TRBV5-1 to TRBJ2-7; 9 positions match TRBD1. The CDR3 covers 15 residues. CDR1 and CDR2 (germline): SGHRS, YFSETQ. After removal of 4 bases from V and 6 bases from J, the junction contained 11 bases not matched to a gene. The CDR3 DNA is TGCGCCAGCAGCGGACCGGGACAGGGAAATGGCGAGCAGTACTTC. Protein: CASSGPGQGNGEQYF.

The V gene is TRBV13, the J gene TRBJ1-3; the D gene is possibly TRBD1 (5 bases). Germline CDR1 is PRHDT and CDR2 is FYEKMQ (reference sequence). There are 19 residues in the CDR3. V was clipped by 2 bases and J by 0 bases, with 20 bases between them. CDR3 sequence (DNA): TGTGCCAGCAGCTTATCGACGGCCAGGGTAGGCTTCTCTGGAAACACCATATATTTT. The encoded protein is CASSLSTARVGFSGNTIYF. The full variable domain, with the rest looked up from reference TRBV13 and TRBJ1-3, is AAGVIQSPRHLIKEKRETATLKCYPIPRHDTVYWYQQGPGQDPQFLISFYEKMQSDKGSIPDRFSAQQFSDYHSELNMSSLELGDSALYFCASSLSTARVGFSGNTIYFGEGSWLTVV.

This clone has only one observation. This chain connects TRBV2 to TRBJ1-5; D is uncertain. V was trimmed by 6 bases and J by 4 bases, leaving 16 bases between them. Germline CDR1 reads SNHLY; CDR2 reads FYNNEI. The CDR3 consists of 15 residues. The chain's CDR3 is CASSSQFLANQPQHF. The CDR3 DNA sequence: TGTGCCAGCAGCTCCCAGTTTTTAGCAAATCAGCCCCAGCATTTT.

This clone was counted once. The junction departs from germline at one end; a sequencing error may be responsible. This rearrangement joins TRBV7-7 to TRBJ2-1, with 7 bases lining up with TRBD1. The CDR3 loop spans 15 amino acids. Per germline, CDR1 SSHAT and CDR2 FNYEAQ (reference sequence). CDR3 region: CASSFDRVGINEQFF. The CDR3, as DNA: TGTGCTAGCAGCTTCGACAGGGTCGGTATTAATGAGCAGTTCTTC.

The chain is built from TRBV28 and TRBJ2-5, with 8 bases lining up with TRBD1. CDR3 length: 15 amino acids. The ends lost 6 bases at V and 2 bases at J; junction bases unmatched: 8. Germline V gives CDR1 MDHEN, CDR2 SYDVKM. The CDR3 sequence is CASRPDRGRQETQYF. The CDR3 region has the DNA TGTGCCAGCAGACCCGACAGGGGACGGCAAGAGACCCAGTACTTC.

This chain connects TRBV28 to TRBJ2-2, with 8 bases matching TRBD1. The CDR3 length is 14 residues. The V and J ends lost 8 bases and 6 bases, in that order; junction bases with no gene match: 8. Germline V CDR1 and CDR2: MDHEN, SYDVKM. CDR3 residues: CASLRTGKAGELFF. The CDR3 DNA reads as TGTGCCAGCCTTCGGACAGGGAAAGCCGGGGAGCTGTTTTTT.

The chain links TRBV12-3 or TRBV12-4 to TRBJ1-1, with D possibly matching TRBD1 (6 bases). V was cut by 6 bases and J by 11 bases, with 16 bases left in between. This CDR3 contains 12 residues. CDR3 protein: CASRAGTTRAFF. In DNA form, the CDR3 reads TGTGCCAGCAGAGCCGGGACAACGCGGGCTTTCTTT.

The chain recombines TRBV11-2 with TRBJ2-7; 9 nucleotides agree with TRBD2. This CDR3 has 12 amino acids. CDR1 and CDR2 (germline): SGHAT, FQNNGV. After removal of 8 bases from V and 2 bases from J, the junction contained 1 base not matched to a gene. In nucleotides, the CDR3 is TGTGCCAGCGGCGGGAGGGCCTACGAGCAGTACTTC. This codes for CASGGRAYEQYF.

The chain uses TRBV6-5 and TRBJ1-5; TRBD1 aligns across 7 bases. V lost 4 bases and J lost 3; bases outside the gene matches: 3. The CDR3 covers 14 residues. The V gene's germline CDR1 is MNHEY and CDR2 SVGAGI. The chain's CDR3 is CASSSTGNNQPQHF. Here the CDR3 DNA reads TGTGCCAGCAGTTCGACAGGGAACAATCAGCCCCAGCATTTT.

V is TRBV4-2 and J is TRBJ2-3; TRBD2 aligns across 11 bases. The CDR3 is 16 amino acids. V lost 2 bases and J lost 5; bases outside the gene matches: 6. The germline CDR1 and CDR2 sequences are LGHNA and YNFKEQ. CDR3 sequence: CASSQSDSGGEDTQYF. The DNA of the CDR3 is TGTGCCAGCAGCCAAAGTGATAGCGGGGGGGAAGATACGCAGTATTTT.